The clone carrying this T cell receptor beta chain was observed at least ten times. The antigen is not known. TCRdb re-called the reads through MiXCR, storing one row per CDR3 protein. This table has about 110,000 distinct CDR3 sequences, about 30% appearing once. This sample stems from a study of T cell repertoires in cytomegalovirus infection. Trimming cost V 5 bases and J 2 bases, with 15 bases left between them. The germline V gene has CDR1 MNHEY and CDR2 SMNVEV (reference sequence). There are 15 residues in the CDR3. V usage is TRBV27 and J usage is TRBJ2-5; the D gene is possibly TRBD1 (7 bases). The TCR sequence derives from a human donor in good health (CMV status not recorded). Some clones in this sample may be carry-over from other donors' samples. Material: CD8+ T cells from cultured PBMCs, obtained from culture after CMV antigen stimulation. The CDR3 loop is CASSPAGQPQETQYF. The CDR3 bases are TGTGCCAGCAGTCCGGCGGGACAGCCTCAAGAGACCCAGTACTTC.